This TCR beta chain appears in the sequencing data of a study of blood T cells in healthy people across ages. Study-level points and caveats: The long-lived group displayed more naive CD4+ cells, plus higher diversity, than the aged donors did. Unsorted PBMCs prevented conclusive naive versus antigen-experienced comparison.

PBMCs numbering at least 6.5 million were isolated per sample. Primers used in a second PCR of about 7 to 12 cycles were a sample-barcoded 5' primer and a J-beta primer mix. All cDNA molecules were each tagged by a template-switch adaptor with 12 random nucleotides. Via MiXCR, TCRdb re-called the 5' RACE reads, giving one row per CDR3 protein. Found here are 1.5 million to 2 million distinct CDR3 sequences, 39% of them singletons; the top ten hold 23%. V dropped 0 bases and J dropped 8 bases, with 8 bases sitting between them. Germline assignment: CDR1 SGDLS and CDR2 YYNGEE. The length of the CDR3 is 12 residues. With respect to this clonotype: No antigen is known for it.

The receptor was derived from a human donor in good health. Input material: blood. The chain combines TRBV9 with TRBJ1-2, with D unclear. CDR3 amino acids: CASSVANSGYTF. The CDR3 DNA sequence: TGTGCCAGCAGCGTAGCCAACAGCGGCTACACCTTC.